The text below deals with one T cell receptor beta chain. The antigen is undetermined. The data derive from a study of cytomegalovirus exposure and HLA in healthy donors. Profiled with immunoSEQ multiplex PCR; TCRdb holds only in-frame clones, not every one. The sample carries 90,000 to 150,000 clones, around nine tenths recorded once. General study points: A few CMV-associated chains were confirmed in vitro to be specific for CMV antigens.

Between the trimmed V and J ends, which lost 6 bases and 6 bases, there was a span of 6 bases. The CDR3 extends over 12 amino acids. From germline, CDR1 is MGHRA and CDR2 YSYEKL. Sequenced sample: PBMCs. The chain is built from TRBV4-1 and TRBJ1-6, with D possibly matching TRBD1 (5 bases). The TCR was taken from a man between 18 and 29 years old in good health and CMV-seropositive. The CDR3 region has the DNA TGCGCCAGCAGTCAGGGTAATTCACCCCTCCACTTT. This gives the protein CASSQGNSPLHF.